This T cell receptor (beta chain) was found in a study of beta chain features in type 1 diabetes. Germline values: CDR1 MGHDK, CDR2 SYGVNS. Trimming at V came to 4 bases and at J to 2 bases, leaving 2 bases not matched to a gene. This CDR3 has 14 residues. Sequencing targeted expressed TCRB transcripts, as all isolated RNA had been reverse transcribed. Profiling relied on immunoSEQ multiplex PCR, and the TCRdb table lists in-frame clones only, not all of them. The sample contains almost 250,000 clones, 13% to 15% of which appear only once. The sequence derives from a middle-aged woman in good health. Input material: naive CD4+ T cells from blood. J is TRBJ1-3 and V is TRBV25-1; 7 bases line up with TRBD1. CDR3 sequence reads: CASSGTGTGNTIYF. CDR3 sequence (DNA): TGTGCCAGCAGTGGGACAGGAACTGGAAACACCATATATTTT.